The entry below gives a single TCR beta chain sequence along with its context. Antigen: not known. At one end the junction does not follow the germline gene, possibly because of a read error. Sequenced by immunoSEQ multiplex PCR; TCRdb stores in-frame clones only, minus some. The table lists 85,000 to 130,000 clones, just under 90% of them singletons. Per germline, CDR1 SGHRS and CDR2 YFSETQ. CDR3 length: 15 residues. The data were obtained in a study of T cell responses to AZD1222 COVID-19 vaccine. Study-level points and caveats: As reported, nearly half of all spike-specific TCRs target variant regions that are unmutated. Sampled repertoires all dated from after the peak T cell response. Vaccination with two AZD1222 doses was followed by a rise in Spike-specific TCR breadth and depth.

The source is an adult in good health. The sequencing here drew on peripheral blood, taken on day 0 of AZD1222 vaccination. The chain recombines TRBV5-1 with TRBJ2-2, with TRBD2 as a possible D gene (5 bases). This chain's CDR3 is CASRLALGYPGELFF. As DNA, the CDR3 is TGCGCCAGCAGATTGGCACTAGGGTACCCCGGGGAGCTGTTTTTT.